Presented here are 20 T cell receptor beta chains from one specimen sequenced in a study of blood T cell repertoires in COVID-19. Produced via immunoSEQ multiplex PCR; TCRdb's table is partial and in-frame only. This sample has 45,000 to 55,000 clones; around nine tenths occur once, and the top ten carry around 3.2%. The sample was peripheral blood. The source of these receptors is a human donor in a cohort sampled during active COVID-19.

The chain has TRBV5-3 and TRBJ2-1, with a weak D call TRBD2 (6 bases). Being an ORF, TRBV5-3 has a function that is uncertain. The CDR3 loop spans 16 amino acids. V was cut by 4 bases and J by 3 bases, with 17 bases left in between. CDR3 region: CARSRSGRLLYNEQFF. The CDR3 DNA sequence: TGTGCCAGAAGCCGTAGCGGCCGTCTACTCTACAATGAGCAGTTCTTC.

The V and J genes are TRBV4-1 and TRBJ1-4; D may be TRBD1 (5 bases). V lost 4 bases, J lost 0 bases, and 9 bases lay in between. The V gene's germline CDR1 is MGHRA and CDR2 YSYEKL. The CDR3 is 15 amino acids. DNA for the CDR3: TGCGCCAGCAGCCTCACGGGGGCAACTAATGAAAAACTGTTTTTT. The encoded protein is CASSLTGATNEKLFF.

The rearrangement joins TRBV19 to TRBJ1-5; no clear D. Deletions cut 4 bases from V and 2 bases from J, with 12 bases between. The CDR3 is made up of 15 amino acids. Germline-derived CDR1 and CDR2 are LNHDA and SQIVND (reference sequence). DNA for the CDR3: TGTGCCAGTAGTAATGCCATCCAGGGCAATCAGCCCCAGCATTTT. It translates to CASSNAIQGNQPQHF.

The sample holds one count of this clone. The J gene is TRBJ1-2, the V gene TRBV6-5; TRBD1 matches 10 bases. The V and J ends lost 6 bases and 8 bases, in that order; junction bases with no gene match: 6. The CDR3 is made up of 13 amino acids. CDR1 MNHEY and CDR2 SVGAGI come from the germline V gene. CDR3 coding DNA: TGTGCCAGCAGGGCCCGACAGGGGGCGGGCTACACCTTC. Translation gives CASRARQGAGYTF.

The CDR3, as DNA: TGTGCTAGTGCCCTGTCGGTACCAACAGATACGCAGTATTTT. Its translation is CASALSVPTDTQYF. The rearrangement uses TRBV12-5 and TRBJ2-3; D is uncertain. V was shortened by 7 bases and J by 3 bases, with 14 bases between the two germline ends. Germline CDR1 and CDR2: LGHNT and FRNRAP. This CDR3 region has 14 residues. Looking up the rest from reference TRBV12-5 and TRBJ2-3 gives the full variable domain: DARVTQTPRHKVTEMGQEVTMRCQPILGHNTVFWYRQTMMQGLELLAYFRNRAPLDDSGMPKDRFSAEMPDATLATLKIQPSEPRDSAVYFCASALSVPTDTQYFGPGTRLTVL.

This clone has just one count. CDR3 residues: CASSLDLGGNEKLFF. CDR3 bases: TGTGCCAGCAGCTTAGATCTCGGGGGAAATGAAAAACTGTTTTTT. The chain recombines TRBV11-2 with TRBJ1-4, with D possibly matching TRBD1 (5 bases). Germline CDR1 SGHAT, CDR2 FQNNGV. The CDR3 extends over 15 amino acids. With 0 bases removed from V and 5 bases from J, the gap between germline ends came to 10 bases.

As to this clone: One end of the junction fails to match germline, which may point to a read error. This chain uses TRBV7-2 with TRBJ2-7; no reliable D call. The CDR3 sequence is 11 residues long. The germline V gene has CDR1 SGHTA and CDR2 FQGNSA. The CDR3 sequence is CASSRDYGQYF. CDR3 DNA sequence: TGTGCCAGCAGCCGCGATTACGGGCAGTACTTC.

The chain combines TRBV5-6 with TRBJ2-1, with D hard to call. Germline V gene data show CDR1 as SGHDT and CDR2 as YYEEEE. The CDR3 sequence is 13 residues long. V lost 0 bases and J lost 5, with 6 bases in between. The CDR3 DNA reads TGTGCCAGCAGCTTGGTGGCGGACAATGAGCAGTTCTTC. It is translated as CASSLVADNEQFF. The whole variable domain, filled in from reference TRBV5-6 and TRBJ2-1, reads DAGVTQSPTHLIKTRGQQVTLRCSPKSGHDTVSWYQQALGQGPQFIFQYYEEEERQRGNFPDRFSGHQFPNYSSELNVNALLLGDSALYLCASSLVADNEQFFGPGTRLTVL.

V gene TRBV27 combines with J gene TRBJ2-3; TRBD2 agrees at 11 bases. Germline CDR1 is MNHEY and CDR2 is SMNVEV (reference sequence). The ends lost 1 base at V and 4 bases at J; junction bases unmatched: 7. The CDR3 is made up of 17 amino acids. The CDR3, as DNA: TGTGCCAGCAGTTTATACTCGCTAGCGGGAGGCCCAGATACGCAGTATTTT. It is translated as CASSLYSLAGGPDTQYF.

This clone was seen a handful of times. This chain connects TRBV9 to TRBJ1-3; 10 nucleotides align to TRBD1. Germline CDR1 reads SGDLS; CDR2 reads YYNGEE. V trimming: 3 bases; J trimming: 0 bases; junction bases outside the gene matches: 12. This CDR3 region has 19 residues. CDR3 in amino acids: CASSARTGGTPYSGNTIYF. CDR3 nucleotide sequence: TGTGCCAGCAGCGCGCGGACAGGGGGTACACCTTACTCTGGAAACACCATATATTTT.

This sequence joins TRBV7-3 and TRBJ2-3; D unclear. This CDR3 is 13 amino acids long. Germline CDR1 is SGHTA and CDR2 is FQGTGA. V was cut by 8 bases and J by 3 bases, with 12 bases left in between. The CDR3 DNA sequence: TGTGCCAGCTCGGAGAGAGCTACAGATACGCAGTATTTT. Translating gives CASSERATDTQYF.

The chain uses TRBV6-6 and TRBJ1-5; D is perhaps TRBD1 (6 bases). V lost 6 bases and J lost 3, with 12 bases in between. This CDR3 has 14 amino acids. Germline V CDR1 and CDR2: MNHNY, SVGAGI (reference sequence). CDR3 nucleotides: TGTGCCAGCAGCCCGGACAGTCCCAATCAGCCCCAGCATTTT. Translated: CASSPDSPNQPQHF.

V is TRBV3-1 (or the pseudogene TRBV3-2) and J is TRBJ1-1; D gene uncertain. V was trimmed by 4 bases and J by 11 bases, leaving 23 bases between them. The CDR3 is 15 residues long. In germline, CDR1 is LGHDT, CDR2 YNNKEL (reference sequence). Here the CDR3 reads CASSPSSTSEGEAFF. CDR3 nucleotide sequence: TGTGCCAGCAGCCCATCTAGTACGTCTGAGGGAGAGGCTTTCTTT.

The rearrangement uses TRBV19 and TRBJ2-5; D gene ambiguous. The CDR3 has 14 amino acids. With 4 bases removed from V and 5 bases from J, the gap between germline ends came to 14 bases. Germline CDR1 LNHDA, CDR2 SQIVND (reference sequence). CDR3 sequence reads: CASSTQVSSETQYF. The CDR3 DNA follows: TGTGCCAGTAGTACCCAGGTTTCCTCGGAGACCCAGTACTTC.

This sequence joins TRBV5-1 and TRBJ1-1; no reliable D call. This CDR3 has 12 residues. V was shortened by 7 bases and J by 1 base, with 8 bases between the two germline ends. Germline values: CDR1 SGHRS, CDR2 YFSETQ. The DNA for the CDR3 is TGCGCCAGCGCCCGGGAGAACACTGAAGCTTTCTTT. It yields the protein CASARENTEAFF.

The rearrangement links TRBV30 to TRBJ2-7; D gene unclear. Trimming took off 0 bases at V and 1 base at J, with 16 bases between the two ends. CDR1 and CDR2 from the germline V gene are GTSNPN and SVGIG (reference sequence). CDR3 length: 16 amino acids. The CDR3 bases are TGTGCCTGGAGTGTAATGGGCACACCAGTTTCCTACGAGCAGTACTTC. It codes for CAWSVMGTPVSYEQYF. Combining the CDR3 with reference TRBV30 and TRBJ2-7 gives the whole variable domain SQTIHQWPATLVQPVGSPLSLECTVEGTSNPNLYWYRQAAGRGLQLLFYSVGIGQISSEVPQNLSASRPQDRQFILSSKKLLLSDSGFYLCAWSVMGTPVSYEQYFGPGTRLTVT.

The J gene is TRBJ2-5, the V gene TRBV2; a possible D gene is TRBD1 (5 bases). Trimming removed 2 bases at V and 5 bases at J, with 15 bases between. The CDR3 is made up of 15 amino acids. The V gene's germline CDR1 is SNHLY and CDR2 FYNNEI. CDR3 bases: TGTGCCAGCAGTGAATGGGCAGGGCTGGGGGAGACCCAGTACTTC. Translating it yields CASSEWAGLGETQYF.

The genes are TRBV19 and TRBJ1-2; 8 bases align to TRBD1. The CDR3 extends over 15 amino acids. Per germline, CDR1 LNHDA and CDR2 SQIVND (reference sequence). Trimming took 5 bases from V and 4 from J; bases not matched to a gene: 9. In DNA, the CDR3 is TGTGCCAGTAGTCCCGGACAGGGAGGTTCCTATGGCTACACCTTC. This sequence encodes CASSPGQGGSYGYTF.

This clone was seen a few times. The chain links TRBV19 to TRBJ2-1, with D possibly matching TRBD1 (5 bases). Trimming took off 6 bases at V and 3 bases at J, with 6 bases between the two ends. CDR1 LNHDA and CDR2 SQIVND come from the germline V gene (reference sequence). The CDR3 covers 12 residues. This CDR3 is CASRDNYNEQFF. The CDR3 DNA reads as TGTGCCAGTAGGGACAACTACAATGAGCAGTTCTTC.

The chain employs TRBV18 and TRBJ2-2; 8 nucleotides align to TRBD1. J lost 6 bases, V lost 2 bases, and 5 bases had no gene match. The CDR3 contains 15 residues. CDR1 is KGHSH and CDR2 is LQKENI in the germline V gene. The CDR3 sequence: CASSPVRGPAGELFF. In DNA form, the CDR3 reads TGTGCCAGCTCACCAGTCAGGGGGCCGGCCGGGGAGCTGTTTTTT. Full variable domain (missing parts from reference TRBV18 and TRBJ2-2): NAGVMQNPRHLVRRRGQEARLRCSPMKGHSHVYWYRQLPEEGLKFMVYLQKENIIDESGMPKERFSAEFPKEGPSILRIQQVVRGDSAAYFCASSPVRGPAGELFFGEGSRLTVL.